Listed here is a single T cell receptor (beta chain). This sample was included in a study of blood T cell repertoires in COVID-19. Study summary: Samples taken during acute and convalescent COVID-19 were collected in the United States, Italy and Spain. Sources were T cells, B-cell-depleted T cells, or PBMCs; the material itself was cDNA or gDNA.

Sequencing used immunoSEQ multiplex PCR; TCRdb keeps in-frame clones, though not all of them. This repertoire shows more than 200,000 clones, more than 70% found once; its top ten account for roughly 2.5%. The clonotype was recovered from an older woman with acute or convalescent COVID-19. Input material: peripheral blood.

CDR3 coding DNA: TGTGCCAGCAGTGACCGCCCGGGTCGGGGAAGAAACTATGGCTACACCTTC. This translates into CASSDRPGRGRNYGYTF. The rearrangement uses TRBV6-4 and TRBJ1-2; no reliable D call. Germline assignment: CDR1 MRHNA and CDR2 SNTAGT. Trimming left V 2 bases short and J 2 bases short, with 18 bases between. This CDR3 has 17 amino acids.